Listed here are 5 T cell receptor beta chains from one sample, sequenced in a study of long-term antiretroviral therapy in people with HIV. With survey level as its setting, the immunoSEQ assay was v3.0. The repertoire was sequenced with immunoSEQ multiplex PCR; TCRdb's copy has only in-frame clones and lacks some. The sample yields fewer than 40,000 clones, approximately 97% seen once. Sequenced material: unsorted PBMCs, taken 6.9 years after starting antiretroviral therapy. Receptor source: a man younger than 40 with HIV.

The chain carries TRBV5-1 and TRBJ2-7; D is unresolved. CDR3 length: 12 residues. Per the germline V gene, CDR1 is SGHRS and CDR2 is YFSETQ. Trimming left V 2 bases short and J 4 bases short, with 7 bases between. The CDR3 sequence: CASSLDLYEQYF. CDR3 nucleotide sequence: TGCGCCAGCAGCTTAGACTTGTACGAGCAGTACTTC.

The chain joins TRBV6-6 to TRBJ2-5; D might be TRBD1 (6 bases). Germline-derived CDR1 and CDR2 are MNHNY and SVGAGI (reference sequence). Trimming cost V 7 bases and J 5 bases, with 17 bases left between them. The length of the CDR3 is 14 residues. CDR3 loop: CASKVWPGVETQYF. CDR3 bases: TGTGCCAGCAAAGTCTGGCCAGGGGTGGAGACCCAGTACTTC.

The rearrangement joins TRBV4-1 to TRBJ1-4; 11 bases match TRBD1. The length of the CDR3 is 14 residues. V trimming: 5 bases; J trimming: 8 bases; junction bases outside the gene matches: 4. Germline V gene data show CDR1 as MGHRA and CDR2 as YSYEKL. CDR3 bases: TGCGCCAGCAGCGCCCGGGACAGGGGGGAAAAACTGTTTTTT. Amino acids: CASSARDRGEKLFF.

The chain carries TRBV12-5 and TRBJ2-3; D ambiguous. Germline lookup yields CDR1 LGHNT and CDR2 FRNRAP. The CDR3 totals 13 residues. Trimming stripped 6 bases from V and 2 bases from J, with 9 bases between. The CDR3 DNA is TGTGCTAGTGGCCCCAGCTCCACAGATACGCAGTATTTT. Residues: CASGPSSTDTQYF.

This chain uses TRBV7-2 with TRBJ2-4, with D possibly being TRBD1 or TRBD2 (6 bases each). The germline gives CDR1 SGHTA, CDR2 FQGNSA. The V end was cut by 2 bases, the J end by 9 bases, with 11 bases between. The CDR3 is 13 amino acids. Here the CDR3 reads CASSLPGAPIQYF. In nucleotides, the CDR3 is TGTGCCAGCAGCTTACCGGGGGCCCCCATTCAGTACTTC.